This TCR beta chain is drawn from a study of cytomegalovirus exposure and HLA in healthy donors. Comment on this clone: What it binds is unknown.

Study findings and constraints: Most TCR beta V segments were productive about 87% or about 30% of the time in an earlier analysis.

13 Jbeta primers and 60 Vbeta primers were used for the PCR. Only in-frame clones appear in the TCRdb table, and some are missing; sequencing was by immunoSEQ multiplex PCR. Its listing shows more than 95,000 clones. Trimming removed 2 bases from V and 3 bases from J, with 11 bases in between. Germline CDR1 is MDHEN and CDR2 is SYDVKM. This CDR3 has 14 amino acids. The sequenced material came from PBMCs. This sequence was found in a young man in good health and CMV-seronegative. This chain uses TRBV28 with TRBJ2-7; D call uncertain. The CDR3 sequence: CASSLEQSNYEQYF. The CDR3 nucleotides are TGTGCCAGCAGTTTAGAACAGTCCAACTACGAGCAGTACTTC.